The 29 T cell receptor beta chains below all came from one sample that was sequenced in a study of post-analysis software for immune sequencing data. Their specific antigens are unknown. Each TCR beta cDNA library carried unique molecular identifiers. One entry per CDR3 protein, called by TCRdb with MiXCR from the PCR reads. The top ten clones hold roughly 4.9% of a sample with 650,000 to 850,000 distinct CDR3 sequences, about 45% of them seen once. Broader study findings: Controls showed lower frequencies than patients for a handful of TRBV segments, and TRBV5-6, TRBV5-1 and TRBV20-1 were among these.

The sequenced sample was blood. These receptors were collected from a girl aged 10-17 years with multiple sclerosis.

For this clonotype: Mismatch with germline at one junction end may stem from a read error. J is TRBJ2-7 and V is TRBV20-1; TRBD1 or TRBD2 may be the D gene (5 bases each). Germline V CDR1 and CDR2: DFQATT, SNEGSKA (reference sequence). The length of the CDR3 is 15 residues. CDR3 bases: TGCAGTGCTAGAGATTCTGGGGGAGTTTCATACGGGCAGTACTTC. Amino acids: CSARDSGGVSYGQYF.

This clonotype was observed a single time. The gene calls are TRBV9 and TRBJ2-6, with 12 bases matching TRBD1. The trim removed 2 bases at V and 1 base at J, leaving 7 bases unmatched. Germline V CDR1 and CDR2: SGDLS, YYNGEE. This CDR3 region has 19 residues. The CDR3 region is CASSVGRDRGLSGANVLTF. The CDR3 region has the DNA TGTGCCAGCAGCGTGGGCCGGGACAGGGGGCTGTCTGGGGCCAACGTCCTGACTTTC. The full variable domain, completed using reference TRBV9 and TRBJ2-6, is DSGVTQTPKHLITATGQRVTLRCSPRSGDLSVYWYQQSLDQGLQFLIQYYNGEERAKGNILERFSAQQFPDLHSELNLSSLELGDSALYFCASSVGRDRGLSGANVLTFGAGSRLTVL.

CDR3 bases: TGTGCCACCAGCACCGGGACAGGGCGATCCTACGAGCAGTACTTC. Its translation is CATSTGTGRSYEQYF. The V call is TRBV15, the J call TRBJ2-7; 9 bases are shared with TRBD1. The V gene's germline CDR1 is LNHNV and CDR2 YYDKDF (reference sequence). There are 15 residues in the CDR3. V lost 4 bases and J lost 1; bases outside the gene matches: 5. Full variable domain (remainder filled in from reference TRBV15 and TRBJ2-7): DAMVIQNPRYQVTQFGKPVTLSCSQTLNHNVMYWYQQKSSQAPKLLFHYYDKDFNNEADTPDNFQSRRPNTSFCFLDIRSPGLGDTAMYLCATSTGTGRSYEQYFGPGTRLTVT.

This CDR3 reads CASSLAVQHTGELFF. As DNA, the CDR3 is TGTGCCAGCAGCTTAGCAGTACAGCACACCGGGGAGCTGTTTTTT. This chain links TRBV7-2 with TRBJ2-2, with D unclear. The CDR3 is 15 amino acids. V was cut by 0 bases and J by 3 bases, with 8 bases left in between. The germline V gene encodes CDR1 SGHTA and CDR2 FQGNSA.

V and J are TRBV12-3 or TRBV12-4 and TRBJ2-7; D unclear. With 2 bases removed from V and 5 bases from J, the gap between germline ends came to 13 bases. CDR3 length: 14 residues. CDR3 residues: CASSLRWDGDEQYF. The CDR3, as DNA: TGTGCCAGCAGTTTACGTTGGGATGGTGACGAGCAGTACTTC.

The DNA for the CDR3 is TGCGCCAGCAGCGAAGCGGGAGGGGCCCGAGAGACCCAGTACTTC. This sequence encodes CASSEAGGARETQYF. The gene calls are TRBV5-1 and TRBJ2-5; TRBD2 matches at 10 bases. V trimming: 4 bases; J trimming: 4 bases; junction bases outside the gene matches: 7. The V gene's germline CDR1 is SGHRS and CDR2 YFSETQ. This CDR3 is 15 amino acids long.

The V gene is TRBV28, the J gene TRBJ2-3, with 10 bases matching TRBD2. Germline V CDR1 and CDR2: MDHEN, SYDVKM. The CDR3 has 17 amino acids. The V gene end was trimmed by 2 bases and the J gene end by 5 bases; junction bases not matched to a gene: 10. This chain's CDR3 is CASSLGPLAGVGDTQYF. The CDR3 nucleotides are TGTGCCAGCAGTTTAGGGCCCCTAGCGGGAGTAGGAGATACGCAGTATTTT.

V gene TRBV6-1 combines with J gene TRBJ2-7; D gene ambiguous. The CDR3 covers 15 residues. Trimming took off 1 base at V and 1 base at J, with 11 bases between the two ends. CDR1 MNHNS and CDR2 SASEGT come from the germline V gene. CDR3 sequence reads: CASSEGRILSYEQYF. The DNA of the CDR3 is TGTGCCAGCAGTGAAGGCCGGATTTTATCCTACGAGCAGTACTTC.

The chain combines TRBV15 with TRBJ1-1; 8 nucleotides line up with TRBD1. The CDR3 consists of 12 residues. CDR1 and CDR2 (germline): LNHNV, YYDKDF (reference sequence). Losses at the gene ends were 5 bases for V and 10 bases for J; bases not matched to a gene: 6. The DNA for the CDR3 is TGTGCCACCAGCTGGACTGGGACAGGAGCTTTCTTT. Translated, it gives CATSWTGTGAFF.

The rearrangement joins TRBV3-1 to TRBJ2-1; TRBD2 aligns across 11 bases. This CDR3 region has 17 residues. Germline trimming cut 3 bases from V and 0 bases from J; bases unmatched to any gene: 4. The V gene's germline CDR1 is LGHDT and CDR2 YNNKEL (reference sequence). The CDR3 nucleotides are TGTGCCAGCAGCCAGCTCACTAGCGGGAGCTCCTACAATGAGCAGTTCTTC. This sequence encodes CASSQLTSGSSYNEQFF.

This chain uses TRBV11-1 with TRBJ2-1, with TRBD2 matching over 10 bases. Looked up from germline, CDR1 is SGHAT and CDR2 is FQDESV (reference sequence). The CDR3 extends over 15 amino acids. V trimming: 4 bases; J trimming: 6 bases; junction bases outside the gene matches: 6. The CDR3 region has the DNA TGTGCCAGCAGCTCTGGACTAGCGGAATGCAATGAGCAGTTCTTC. This sequence encodes CASSSGLAECNEQFF.

The chain recombines TRBV15 with TRBJ2-1; 7 bases agree with TRBD2. The germline gives CDR1 LNHNV, CDR2 YYDKDF (reference sequence). CDR3 size: 15 residues. V dropped 5 bases and J dropped 0; count of bases not matched to a gene: 4. The DNA for the CDR3 is TGTGCCACCAGCCCTAAGCGGGACTCCTACAATGAGCAGTTCTTC. Its protein is CATSPKRDSYNEQFF.

V and J are TRBV7-9 and TRBJ1-2; a possible D gene is TRBD1 (5 bases). The V gene's germline CDR1 is SEHNR and CDR2 FQNEAQ (reference sequence). The V end lost 5 bases, the J end lost 4 bases, and 20 bases lay between the germline ends. There are 16 residues in the CDR3. CDR3 region: CASSPPAGASGYGYTF. CDR3 bases: TGTGCCAGCAGCCCCCCCGCCGGGGCATCTGGCTATGGCTACACCTTC.

This clonotype was seen more than once but under ten times. This rearrangement joins TRBV20-1 to TRBJ1-4; the D is unclear. This CDR3 has 13 residues. CDR1 DFQATT and CDR2 SNEGSKA come from the germline V gene (reference sequence). V lost 6 bases, J lost 0 bases, and 8 bases lay in between. CDR3 DNA: TGCAGTGCCACACATACAACTAATGAAAAACTGTTTTTT. Its protein is CSATHTTNEKLFF.

The chain recombines TRBV12-3 or TRBV12-4 with TRBJ2-5, with TRBD2 matching 8 bases. The junction had 6 bases not matched to a gene; V was cut back by 6 bases and J by 3 bases. The CDR3 consists of 14 residues. The CDR3 loop is CASRRAGVKETQYF. CDR3 sequence (DNA): TGTGCCAGCAGGAGAGCGGGAGTGAAAGAGACCCAGTACTTC.

The chain recombines TRBV27 with TRBJ1-1, with D hard to call. Germline values: CDR1 MNHEY, CDR2 SMNVEV (reference sequence). The V end lost 1 base, the J end lost 6 bases, and 15 bases lay between the germline ends. This CDR3 is built from 15 residues. The CDR3 sequence is CASSLLGGLRAEAFF. The CDR3 nucleotides are TGTGCCAGCAGTTTATTGGGAGGGCTGAGGGCTGAAGCTTTCTTT.

This chain links TRBV6-1 with TRBJ2-7; D is ambiguous. The V end was cut by 4 bases, the J end by 6 bases, with 13 bases between. CDR3 length: 13 residues. In germline, CDR1 is MNHNS, CDR2 SASEGT. DNA for the CDR3: TGTGCCAGCAGTGTAACGGTGCTTGCCGAGCAGTACTTC. Encoded protein: CASSVTVLAEQYF.

This clonotype was found once. The rearrangement links TRBV7-9 to TRBJ2-1; D is possibly TRBD2 (5 bases). Germline values: CDR1 SEHNR, CDR2 FQNEAQ (reference sequence). The CDR3 consists of 11 residues. V shed 6 bases and J shed 11 bases, with 11 bases lying between them. The CDR3 protein is CASRTDGKQFF. DNA for the CDR3: TGTGCCAGCAGGACGGACGGGAAGCAGTTCTTC. The full variable domain, rest sourced from reference TRBV7-9 and TRBJ2-1, is DTGVSQNPRHKITKRGQNVTFRCDPISEHNRLYWYRQTLGQGPEFLTYFQNEAQLEKSRLLSDRFSAERPKGSFSTLEIQRTEQGDSAMYLCASRTDGKQFFGPGTRLTVL.

A note on this clonotype: Because the CDR3 is missing its conserved closing phenylalanine or tryptophan, this is likely a read error. CDR3 DNA sequence: TGTGCCAGCAGGGGTTTGGCTAGCACAGATACGCAGTATTAT. Encoded protein: CASRGLASTDTQYY. The rearrangement links TRBV7-3 to TRBJ2-3; D is unresolved. The germline V gene encodes CDR1 SGHTA and CDR2 FQGTGA. Between the trimmed V and J ends, which lost 6 bases and 0 bases, there was a span of 10 bases. This CDR3 spans 14 amino acids.

This clonotype was recorded many times. J is TRBJ2-7 and V is TRBV29-1; D not certain. This CDR3 comprises 12 residues. V was cut by 0 bases and J by 2 bases, with 5 bases left in between. Germline values: CDR1 SQVTM, CDR2 ANQGSEA. DNA for the CDR3: TGCAGCGTTGAAGATCGGGCCTACGAGCAGTACTTC. It encodes CSVEDRAYEQYF.

This clonotype has a handful of counts. The chain couples TRBV12-3 or TRBV12-4 to TRBJ1-2, with a tentative D call TRBD1 (6 bases). V dropped 10 bases and J dropped 2 bases, with 11 bases sitting between them. This CDR3 has 12 amino acids. DNA for the CDR3: TGTGCCATCGCAGGGGAGAACTATGGCTACACCTTC. It specifies CAIAGENYGYTF.

The chain combines TRBV30 with TRBJ2-4; D is undetermined. This CDR3 comprises 17 residues. CDR1 and CDR2 (germline): GTSNPN, SVGIG (reference sequence). Trimming removed 0 bases at V and 0 bases at J, with 15 bases between. CDR3 bases: TGTGCCTGGAGTGTCTTCCGGACCCTTCCAGCCAAAAACATTCAGTACTTC. Translation: CAWSVFRTLPAKNIQYF.

This clonotype was recorded once. The CDR3: CASGGDPEETQYF. CDR3 nucleotide sequence: TGTGCCAGCGGAGGCGACCCAGAAGAGACCCAGTACTTC. J is TRBJ2-5 and V is TRBV2; weak D call: TRBD2 (5 bases). This CDR3 contains 13 residues. V lost 8 bases and J lost 3, with 13 bases in between. Germline assignment: CDR1 SNHLY and CDR2 FYNNEI.

This clonotype was recorded only once. The chain employs TRBV3-1 and TRBJ1-5; D gene unclear. V was clipped by 1 base and J by 9 bases, with 7 bases between them. This CDR3 comprises 12 residues. From germline, CDR1 is LGHDT and CDR2 YNNKEL (reference sequence). The CDR3, as DNA: TGTGCCAGCAGCCAAGGGACCGCGCCCCAGCATTTT. Protein product: CASSQGTAPQHF.

This clonotype was detected a few times. The CDR3 coding sequence is TGCAGTGCTAGAGACCCATTACTAGCGGGAACGGGGGAGCAGTACTTC. Translating gives CSARDPLLAGTGEQYF. The V and J genes are TRBV20-1 and TRBJ2-7; 10 bases map to TRBD2. V dropped 0 bases and J dropped 7; count of bases not matched to a gene: 12. CDR3 length: 16 residues. CDR1 is DFQATT and CDR2 is SNEGSKA in the germline V gene (reference sequence).

This chain links TRBV27 with TRBJ2-1; 16 bases match TRBD2. CDR3 size: 19 residues. Per the germline V gene, CDR1 is MNHEY and CDR2 is SMNVEV (reference sequence). With 0 bases clipped from V and 7 bases from J, the junction kept 9 bases outside the gene matches. For the CDR3, the DNA is TGTGCCAGCAGTTTATCCAGGGGACTAGCGGGAGGGCCGAGGAATGAGCAGTTCTTC. It yields the protein CASSLSRGLAGGPRNEQFF.

This clonotype was seen more than once but under ten times. This chain links TRBV10-3 with TRBJ1-2; D ambiguous. The CDR3 spans 13 residues. Germline V gene lookup returns CDR1 ENHRY and CDR2 SYGVKD. Trimming pared 10 bases from V and 7 bases from J, leaving 19 bases between. The CDR3 DNA sequence: TGTGCCACCAAACTTCCGGGTGGTACTGGCTACACCTTC. Translation: CATKLPGGTGYTF.

The chain has TRBV6-1 and TRBJ2-3; D possibly corresponds to TRBD2 (6 bases). The CDR3 runs 14 residues. V lost 5 bases, J lost 3 bases, and 12 bases lay in between. The germline gives CDR1 MNHNS, CDR2 SASEGT. The CDR3 bases are TGTGCCAGCAGTTCAATCGGGGGAACAGATACGCAGTATTTT. Amino acid sequence: CASSSIGGTDTQYF.

There are a few counts of this clonotype. The chain has TRBV29-1 and TRBJ2-3, with D unresolved. Germline CDR1 and CDR2: SQVTM and ANQGSEA. V lost 4 bases and J 2 bases, leaving 10 bases between the germline ends. The CDR3 runs to 13 residues. Written as DNA, the CDR3 is TGCAGCGTTGTAAAGCAGAACACAGATACGCAGTATTTT. Translation gives CSVVKQNTDTQYF.